This T cell receptor beta chain was sequenced for a study of blood T cell repertoires in COVID-19. Source study methods: Amplifying reference gene primers gave estimates of nucleated cell counts. Clones were read by immunoSEQ multiplex PCR, and TCRdb kept only the in-frame ones, dropping some. The DNA gave D and trimming, while V, J and clone size come from that table. Among a few hundred thousand clones, 80% were seen once, and the ten largest hold 6.5% to 9%. Germline-derived CDR1 and CDR2 are SGHNT and YYREEE (reference sequence). Trimming shortened V by 5 bases and J by 2 bases, and 11 bases separated the two germline ends. This CDR3 spans 13 amino acids.

The chain recombines TRBV5-4 with TRBJ2-7; no firm D call. This sequence was found in a middle-aged woman with acute COVID-19. The sample consisted of PBMCs or T cells enriched from blood (not recorded which). CDR3 sequence reads: CASSLGWAYEQYF. CDR3 bases: TGTGCCAGCAGTCTCGGGTGGGCCTACGAGCAGTACTTC.